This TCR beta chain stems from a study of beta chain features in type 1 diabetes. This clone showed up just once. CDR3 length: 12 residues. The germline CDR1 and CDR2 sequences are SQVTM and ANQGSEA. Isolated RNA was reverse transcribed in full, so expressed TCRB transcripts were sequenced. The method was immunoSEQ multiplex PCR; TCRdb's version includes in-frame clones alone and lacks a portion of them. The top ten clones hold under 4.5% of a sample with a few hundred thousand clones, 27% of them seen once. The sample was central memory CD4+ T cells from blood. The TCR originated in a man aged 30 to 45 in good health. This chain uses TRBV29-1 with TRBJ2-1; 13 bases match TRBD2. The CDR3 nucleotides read TGCTCACTAGCGGGAGGGGGGAATGAGCAGTTCTTC. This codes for CSLAGGGNEQFF.